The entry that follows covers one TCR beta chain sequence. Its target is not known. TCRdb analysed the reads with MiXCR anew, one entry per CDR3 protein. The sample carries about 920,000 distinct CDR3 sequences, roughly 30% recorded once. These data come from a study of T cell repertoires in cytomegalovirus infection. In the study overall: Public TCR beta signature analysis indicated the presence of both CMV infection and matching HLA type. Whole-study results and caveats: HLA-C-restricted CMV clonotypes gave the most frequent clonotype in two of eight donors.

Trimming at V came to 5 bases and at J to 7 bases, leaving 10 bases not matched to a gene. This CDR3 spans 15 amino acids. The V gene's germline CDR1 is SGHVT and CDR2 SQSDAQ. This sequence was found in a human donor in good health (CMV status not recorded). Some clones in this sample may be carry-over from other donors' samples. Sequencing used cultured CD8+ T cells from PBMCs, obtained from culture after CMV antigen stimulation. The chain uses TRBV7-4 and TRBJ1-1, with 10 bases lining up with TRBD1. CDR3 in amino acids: CASSARQGALSEAFF. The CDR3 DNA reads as TGTGCCAGCAGCGCGCGACAGGGGGCGCTTAGTGAAGCTTTCTTT. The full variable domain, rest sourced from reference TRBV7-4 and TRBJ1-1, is GAGVSQSPRYKVAKRGRDVALRCDSISGHVTLYWYRQTLGQGSEVLTYSQSDAQRDKSGRPSGRFSAERPERSVSTLKIQRTEQGDSAVYLCASSARQGALSEAFFGQGTRLTVV.